These 22 T cell receptor beta chains came from one sample sequenced in a study of cytomegalovirus exposure and HLA in healthy donors. The study ran its PCR with 60 Vbeta and 13 Jbeta primers. The data were produced by immunoSEQ multiplex PCR, yet TCRdb's version contains in-frame clones alone and is incomplete. The table lists 90,000 to 150,000 clones, 75% of them singletons. The specimen sequenced was PBMCs. These receptors all come from a woman between 40 and 50 years old in good health and CMV-seropositive.

The rearrangement joins TRBV30 to TRBJ1-2, with D unclear. Trimming removed 5 bases at V and 8 bases at J, with 18 bases between. The CDR3 loop spans 13 amino acids. Per germline, CDR1 GTSNPN and CDR2 SVGIG (reference sequence). The CDR3 spells CAWAENPGLGYTF. In DNA form, the CDR3 reads TGTGCCTGGGCTGAAAACCCAGGCCTAGGCTACACCTTC.

The V call is TRBV7-7, the J call TRBJ1-1; D is unresolved. The V end lost 5 bases, the J end lost 2 bases, and 9 bases lay between the germline ends. This CDR3 spans 13 amino acids. Looked up from germline, CDR1 is SSHAT and CDR2 is FNYEAQ (reference sequence). Written as DNA, the CDR3 is TGTGCCAGCAGCGCTTTCCTAAACACTGAAGCTTTCTTT. It codes for CASSAFLNTEAFF.

In this sample, this clone turned up a few times. The rearrangement links TRBV27 to TRBJ1-2; D possibly corresponds to TRBD1 (6 bases). Trimming took off 4 bases at V and 5 bases at J, with 26 bases between the two ends. The CDR3 extends over 18 amino acids. Germline loops: CDR1 MNHEY, CDR2 SMNVEV (reference sequence). In DNA, the CDR3 is TGTGCCAGCAGTTATCTGGGGAACTATAAGAGGGGGATTTATGGCTACACCTTC. Its protein is CASSYLGNYKRGIYGYTF.

This clone showed up just a few times. CDR3 residues: CASSVWSGSVGSSPLHF. CDR3 coding DNA: TGTGCCAGCAGCGTTTGGTCAGGCTCAGTGGGTAGTTCACCCCTCCACTTT. The V call is TRBV9, the J call TRBJ1-6; no definite D call. CDR1 and CDR2 from the germline V gene are SGDLS and YYNGEE. The V end was cut by 2 bases, the J end by 9 bases, with 21 bases between. This CDR3 has 17 amino acids.

This clone has a handful of counts. The rearrangement links TRBV7-9 to TRBJ1-1; tentative D call: TRBD1 (6 bases). CDR1 SEHNR and CDR2 FQNEAQ come from the germline V gene (reference sequence). CDR3 length equals 14 residues. The ends were cut back, 3 bases at V and 6 bases at J, with 14 bases in the middle. The CDR3 spells CASSFRGQPPEAFF. CDR3 nucleotides: TGTGCCAGCAGCTTCAGGGGTCAACCCCCTGAAGCTTTCTTT.

V and J are TRBV29-1 and TRBJ1-2; tentative D call: TRBD1 (5 bases). V was cut by 6 bases and J by 11 bases, with 10 bases left in between. The CDR3 extends over 9 amino acids. Germline-derived CDR1 and CDR2 are SQVTM and ANQGSEA. The CDR3 region is CSVREGYTF. CDR3 coding DNA: TGCAGCGTGCGGGAGGGGTACACCTTC.

This clone was recorded a few times. V usage is TRBV4-1 and J usage is TRBJ1-1; 7 nucleotides line up with TRBD1. The CDR3 consists of 15 residues. The junction had 8 bases not matched to a gene; V was cut back by 1 base and J by 6 bases. CDR1 MGHRA and CDR2 YSYEKL come from the germline V gene. CDR3 amino acids: CASSQGWVTGSEAFF. CDR3 in DNA: TGCGCCAGCAGCCAAGGATGGGTGACAGGGTCTGAAGCTTTCTTT.

The V and J genes are TRBV5-5 and TRBJ2-2, with 10 bases fitting TRBD1. This CDR3 is built from 15 residues. Trimming cost V 4 bases and J 4 bases; bases outside gene matches: 4. Germline values: CDR1 SGHKS, CDR2 YYEKEE (reference sequence). In nucleotides, the CDR3 is TGTGCCAGCAGCCCTGACAGGGGGCTCACCGGGGAGCTGTTTTTT. It specifies CASSPDRGLTGELFF.

This clone was counted once. The rearrangement joins TRBV9 to TRBJ1-2; 9 bases agree with TRBD1. V shed 1 base, J shed 8 bases, and the junction held 12 bases outside the gene matches. The CDR3 extends over 16 amino acids. Germline V gene data show CDR1 as SGDLS and CDR2 as YYNGEE. CDR3 region: CASSVRDRDRDSGYTF. The CDR3 region has the DNA TGTGCCAGCAGCGTAAGGGACCGGGACAGGGATTCAGGCTACACCTTC.

The chain combines TRBV10-3 with TRBJ2-4; 11 nucleotides agree with TRBD2. The CDR3 totals 19 residues. Germline CDR1 and CDR2: ENHRY and SYGVKD. V shed 0 bases and J 0 bases; nucleotides not matched to a gene: 7. The CDR3 region is CAISESPSGGLSAKNIQYF. CDR3 nucleotide sequence: TGTGCCATCAGTGAGTCTCCTAGCGGGGGGCTATCAGCCAAAAACATTCAGTACTTC.

The rearrangement uses TRBV6-6 and TRBJ2-7, with D perhaps matching TRBD2 (6 bases). V lost 6 bases to trimming and J lost 3 bases, with 9 bases between them. The CDR3 covers 12 residues. Germline-derived CDR1 and CDR2 are MNHNY and SVGAGI (reference sequence). CDR3 in DNA: TGTGCCAGCAGCCTGGAGGGCTACGAGCAGTACTTC. It yields the protein CASSLEGYEQYF.

The V call is TRBV18, the J call TRBJ1-6; 8 bases are shared with TRBD1. CDR1 is KGHSH, CDR2 LQKENI, per germline. V was pared by 6 bases and J by 4 bases, with 8 bases of the junction left unmatched. The CDR3 is 16 residues long. CDR3 coding DNA: TGTGCCAGCTCGCCGCAGGGGGCTGGATATAATTCACCCCTCCACTTT. Amino acid sequence: CASSPQGAGYNSPLHF.

This clone was recorded a few times. The chain uses TRBV18 and TRBJ1-1, with 8 bases aligning to TRBD1. Germline V lookup: CDR1 KGHSH, CDR2 LQKENI. The CDR3 is made up of 13 amino acids. J lost 10 bases, V lost 4 bases, and 8 bases had no gene match. DNA for the CDR3: TGTGCCAGCTCACTGGGACAGGCCCACGGAGCTTTCTTT. Its translation is CASSLGQAHGAFF.

The chain is built from TRBV7-2 and TRBJ1-1; tentatively, D is TRBD1 (5 bases). Trimming pared 5 bases from V and 4 bases from J, leaving 11 bases between. Germline V gives CDR1 SGHTA, CDR2 FQGNSA. The CDR3 has 13 residues. As DNA, the CDR3 is TGTGCCAGCAGCCTGGGACTGGGCACTGAAGCTTTCTTT. Its translation is CASSLGLGTEAFF.

The rearrangement joins TRBV10-3 to TRBJ2-7, with TRBD1 matching 9 bases. V lost 2 bases to trimming and J lost 3 bases; unmatched junction nucleotides: 5. The V gene's germline CDR1 is ENHRY and CDR2 SYGVKD. The CDR3 extends over 15 amino acids. CDR3 sequence reads: CAISEATGGVYEQYF. The CDR3 DNA reads TGTGCCATCAGTGAGGCGACAGGGGGTGTCTACGAGCAGTACTTC.

This clone appeared a few times. V gene TRBV5-1 combines with J gene TRBJ2-2; 8 positions agree with TRBD2. In germline, CDR1 is SGHRS, CDR2 YFSETQ. Trimming took 1 base from V and 5 from J; bases not matched to a gene: 7. This CDR3 is built from 16 residues. The CDR3 spells CASSLRSGSDTGELFF. As DNA, the CDR3 is TGCGCCAGCAGCTTGAGGAGCGGGAGCGATACCGGGGAGCTGTTTTTT.

The chain uses TRBV19 and TRBJ1-5; 8 positions match TRBD1. In germline, CDR1 is LNHDA, CDR2 SQIVND (reference sequence). The CDR3 consists of 15 residues. Losses at the gene ends were 7 bases for V and 6 bases for J; bases not matched to a gene: 11. CDR3 nucleotides: TGTGCCAGTACCCCCTGGGGACAGGACGGTCAGCCCCAGCATTTT. This gives the protein CASTPWGQDGQPQHF.

V usage is TRBV5-8 and J usage is TRBJ1-1; maybe TRBD1 (6 bases). Trimming pared 4 bases from V and 4 bases from J, leaving 14 bases between. The CDR3 has 14 residues. Germline loops: CDR1 SGHTS, CDR2 YDEGEE. The DNA for the CDR3 is TGTGCCAGCAGCCTGAGGGGGACCGGCACTGAAGCTTTCTTT. Translated, it gives CASSLRGTGTEAFF.

The V gene is TRBV5-1, the J gene TRBJ2-7; TRBD1 matches 7 bases. The CDR3 spans 16 residues. Germline loops: CDR1 SGHRS, CDR2 YFSETQ. V was pared by 0 bases and J by 2 bases, with 8 bases of the junction left unmatched. This CDR3 is CASSLGDRHIPYEQYF. The DNA of the CDR3 is TGCGCCAGCAGCTTGGGGGACAGACACATCCCCTACGAGCAGTACTTC.

The genes are TRBV25-1 and TRBJ2-2, with TRBD2 as a possible D gene (5 bases). Germline CDR1 MGHDK, CDR2 SYGVNS. The CDR3 is 13 amino acids. Trimming shortened V by 5 bases and J by 6 bases, and 10 bases separated the two germline ends. The CDR3 reads CASSLAGSGELFF. The DNA of the CDR3 is TGTGCCAGCAGTCTAGCAGGCTCCGGGGAGCTGTTTTTT.

CDR3 nucleotides: TGCGCCAGCAGAAGGGAACAGGGTGGCCACGAGCAGTACTTC. Encoded protein: CASRREQGGHEQYF. The chain couples TRBV5-1 to TRBJ2-7; possibly TRBD1 for D (6 bases). Trimming stripped 5 bases from V and 5 bases from J, with 17 bases between. Germline V CDR1 and CDR2: SGHRS, YFSETQ. The CDR3 has 14 amino acids.

This clone was picked up one time. This chain links TRBV5-1 with TRBJ2-7, with TRBD1 identical over 8 bases. Per the germline V gene, CDR1 is SGHRS and CDR2 is YFSETQ. The CDR3 consists of 15 residues. J was trimmed by 3 bases and V by 1 base; bases with no gene match: 6. The CDR3 spells CASSLLAGQDYEQYF. For the CDR3, the DNA is TGCGCCAGCAGCTTGTTGGCGGGACAGGACTACGAGCAGTACTTC.